The clone carrying this T cell receptor (beta chain) was seen many times. What it binds is not known. The CDR3 consists of 18 residues. V was trimmed by 0 bases and J by 0 bases, leaving 17 bases between them. This record belongs to a study of T cells in Graves' hyperthyroidism and ophthalmopathy. Amplified TCR beta CDR3 regions came from RNA transcripts. RT-PCR in the first round (using the HTBI primer set) targeted the TCR CDR3. TCRdb re-analysed the multiplex PCR reads in MiXCR, keeping a single row per CDR3 protein. The sample shows a few hundred thousand distinct CDR3 sequences, around 15% of them seen only once. Patients were excluded for uncontrolled infection, other autoimmune disease, pregnancy or lactation. General study results and limits: Within blood appeared most thyroid clonotypes that had expanded above 0.001.

This chain joins TRBV12-3 or TRBV12-4 and TRBJ1-2; no firm D call. The material sequenced was blood. The clonotype comes from a woman aged 18-35 years with Graves' hyperthyroidism. CDR3 coding DNA: TGTGCCAGCAGTTTAGCGTTCGGCGGCTCCAGACCTAACTATGGCTACACCTTC. It specifies CASSLAFGGSRPNYGYTF.